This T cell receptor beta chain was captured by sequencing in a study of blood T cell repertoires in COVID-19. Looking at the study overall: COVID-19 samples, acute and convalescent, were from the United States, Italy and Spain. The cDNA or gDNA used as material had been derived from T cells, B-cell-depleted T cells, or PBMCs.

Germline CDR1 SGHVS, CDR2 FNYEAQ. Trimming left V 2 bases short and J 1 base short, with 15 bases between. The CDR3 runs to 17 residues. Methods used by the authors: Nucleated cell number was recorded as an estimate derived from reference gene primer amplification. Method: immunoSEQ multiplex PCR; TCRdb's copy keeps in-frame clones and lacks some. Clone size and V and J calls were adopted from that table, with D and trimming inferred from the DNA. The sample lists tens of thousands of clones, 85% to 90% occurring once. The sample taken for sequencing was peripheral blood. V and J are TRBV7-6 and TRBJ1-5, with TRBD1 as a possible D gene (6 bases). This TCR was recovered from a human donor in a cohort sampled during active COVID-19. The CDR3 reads CASSLMGRGLSNQPQHF. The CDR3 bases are TGTGCCAGCAGCTTAATGGGGAGGGGGTTAAGCAATCAGCCCCAGCATTTT.